This T cell receptor (beta chain) was retrieved from a study of blood T cell repertoires in COVID-19. Measured with immunoSEQ multiplex PCR; TCRdb has only the in-frame clones, and not every one. The sample includes around 100,000 clones, about 91% of them seen just once. This CDR3 is 15 amino acids long. V lost 6 bases, J lost 5 bases, and 17 bases lay in between. Germline V gene lookup returns CDR1 MDHEN and CDR2 SYDVKM. The clonotype originates from a human donor in a cohort sampled during active COVID-19. The sequenced sample consisted of peripheral blood. This chain uses TRBV28 with TRBJ2-1, with D possibly being TRBD1 (5 bases). The CDR3 loop reads CASRTDSFLDNEQFF. DNA of the CDR3: TGTGCCAGCAGAACCGACAGTTTTCTGGACAATGAGCAGTTCTTC.